This TCR beta chain was profiled in a study of regulatory T cells in long-lasting Graves disease. The TCR beta library used iRepertoire HTBI primers with Arm-PCR amplification of CDR3. TCRdb analysed the multiplex PCR reads with MiXCR anew, one entry per CDR3 protein. Of fewer than 550,000 distinct CDR3 sequences in the sample, over 15% are singletons; the top ten hold around 23%. The table lists this clonotype with many counts. CDR1 and CDR2 from the germline V gene are DFQATT and SNEGSKA (reference sequence). V was shortened by 1 base and J by 1 base, with 9 bases between the two germline ends. The CDR3 is made up of 14 amino acids. Time point denoted: newly diagnosed GD, antithyroid drugs for less than 3 months. Extracted PBMC RNA gave rise to the TCR library. These data were also reused for a study on T cells in Graves' hyperthyroidism and ophthalmopathy.

The source is a woman aged 18-29 years with Graves disease. This specimen was peripheral blood mononuclear cells (PBMCs), taken at new diagnosis, from a patient treated with antithyroid drugs. The chain uses TRBV20-1 and TRBJ2-3; tentative D call: TRBD2 (6 bases). CDR3 sequence: CSARGAGGTDTQYF. In DNA form, the CDR3 reads TGCAGTGCTAGAGGAGCGGGTGGCACAGATACGCAGTATTTT.